These T cell receptor beta chains were read from a single sample in a study of T cell responses to AZD1222 COVID-19 vaccine. Method: immunoSEQ multiplex PCR; TCRdb's copy keeps in-frame clones and lacks some. The profile shows 100,000 to 150,000 clones, approximately 90% of them singletons. The source material was peripheral blood, sampled on day 0 of MenACWY control vaccination. The source of these receptors is an adult in good health. Each CDR3 is given with its conserved first and last residue. The D gene is left open where the match is weak. Clone size appears in some rows only: once, few, many, or a class for an expanded clone.

once,TRBD1,TRBJ1-6,14,TRBV6-5,CASSYGDSHSPLHF,TGTGCCAGCAGTTACGGGGACAGCCATTCACCCCTCCACTTT
NA,TRBD2,TRBJ2-5,17,TRBV5-1,CASSPPAGGAGMETQYF,TGCGCCAGCAGCCCCCCGGCGGGAGGGGCAGGGATGGAGACCCAGTACTTC
NA,TRBD2,TRBJ2-1,18,TRBV9,CASSPKGLAGLSYNEQFF,TGTGCCAGCAGCCCAAAGGGACTAGCGGGTCTCTCCTACAATGAGCAGTTCTTC
NA,NA,TRBJ2-2,16,TRBV7-2,CASSLRWVSVTGELFF,TGTGCCAGCAGCTTACGTTGGGTTAGCGTCACCGGGGAGCTGTTTTTT
NA,NA,TRBJ2-3,13,TRBV28,CASSSLGTDTQYF,TGTGCCAGCAGCTCCCTCGGCACAGATACGCAGTATTTT
NA,TRBD2,TRBJ2-7,15,TRBV30,CAWSAIAGALEEQYF,TGTGCCTGGAGTGCTATAGCGGGAGCCCTTGAAGAGCAGTACTTC
NA,TRBD1,TRBJ2-7,17,TRBV7-9,CASSSNSQGSLTYEQYF,TGTGCCAGCAGCTCCAATTCACAGGGGTCTTTAACCTACGAGCAGTACTTC
NA,NA,TRBJ2-7,15,TRBV25-1,CASREGGLGLDEQYF,TGTGCCAGCAGGGAAGGCGGGCTAGGACTCGACGAGCAGTACTTC
NA,NA,TRBJ2-7,15,TRBV27,CASSLSLTNFYEQYF,TGTGCCAGCAGTTTATCGCTGACTAACTTTTACGAGCAGTACTTC
NA,NA,TRBJ2-2,13,TRBV27,CASKAATTGELFF,TGTGCCAGCAAGGCAGCGACCACCGGGGAGCTGTTTTTT
NA,NA,TRBJ2-1,14,TRBV10-3,CAISEGLPYNEQFF,TGTGCCATCAGTGAGGGACTACCGTACAATGAGCAGTTCTTC
NA,NA,TRBJ1-4,15,TRBV15,CATSRELSPNEKLFF,TGTGCCACCAGCAGAGAGTTGAGCCCTAATGAAAAACTGTTTTTT
NA,NA,TRBJ1-1,15,TRBV7-3,CASSRDPELHTEAFF,TGTGCCAGCAGCCGCGATCCAGAGTTGCACACTGAAGCTTTCTTT
NA,TRBD1,TRBJ2-1,15,TRBV30,CAWRTGGFLDNEQFF,TGTGCCTGGAGGACAGGGGGCTTTTTGGACAATGAGCAGTTCTTC
NA,NA,TRBJ1-2,12,TRBV2,CASGTDVYGYTF,TGTGCCAGCGGAACGGATGTCTATGGCTACACCTTC
NA,NA,TRBJ2-2,16,TRBV19,CASRGLGNPNTGELFF,TGTGCCAGTAGGGGTCTGGGGAATCCGAACACCGGGGAGCTGTTTTTT
NA,NA,TRBJ1-6,15,TRBV6-5,CASGGRSSYNSPLHF,TGTGCCAGCGGCGGCAGAAGCTCCTATAATTCACCCCTCCACTTT
NA,TRBD1,TRBJ1-1,13,TRBV7-8,CASSSDRVTEAFF,TGTGCCAGCAGCTCCGACAGGGTCACTGAAGCTTTCTTT
NA,TRBD2,TRBJ2-5,16,TRBV5-1,CASSLGLAGGGVTQYF,TGCGCCAGCAGCTTGGGACTAGCGGGAGGTGGTGTGACCCAGTACTTC
NA,NA,TRBJ2-7,14,TRBV9,CASSVASQGYEQYF,TGTGCCAGCAGCGTAGCTAGCCAGGGCTACGAGCAGTACTTC
NA,NA,TRBJ2-2,13,TRBV2,CASSEPNTGELFF,TGTGCCAGCAGTGAACCAAACACCGGGGAGCTGTTTTTT
few,NA,TRBJ1-2,12,TRBV19,CASSISAHGYTF,TGTGCCAGTAGTATTTCTGCACATGGCTACACCTTC
NA,TRBD2,TRBJ2-2,17,TRBV5-6,CASSLPGLAGVSGELFF,TGTGCCAGCAGCTTGCCTGGACTAGCGGGAGTAAGCGGGGAGCTGTTTTTT
few,NA,TRBJ1-1,13,TRBV10-3,CAITRDVDTEAFF,TGTGCCATCACGAGGGATGTGGACACTGAAGCTTTCTTT
NA,TRBD2,TRBJ2-3,20,TRBV11-3,CASSSEGRGMTSGIADTQYF,TGTGCCAGCAGCTCCGAAGGGAGGGGAATGACTAGCGGGATTGCAGATACGCAGTATTTT
once,NA,TRBJ1-2,13,TRBV7-2,CASTDAVGYGYTF,TGTGCCAGCACCGACGCGGTGGGTTATGGCTACACCTTC
NA,NA,TRBJ2-7,12,TRBV9,CASSVGTGEQYF,TGTGCCAGCAGCGTAGGGACCGGCGAGCAGTACTTC
NA,TRBD1,TRBJ1-5,16,TRBV27,CASRMTTGRSNQPQHF,TGTGCCAGCAGGATGACGACAGGGCGGAGCAATCAGCCCCAGCATTTT
NA,TRBD2,TRBJ2-1,15,TRBV30,CAWRTGLAGVGEQFF,TGTGCCTGGAGGACCGGACTAGCGGGAGTAGGGGAGCAGTTCTTC
NA,TRBD2,TRBJ2-7,17,TRBV4-2,CASSQEVALAGSYEQYF,TGTGCCAGCAGCCAAGAGGTCGCCCTAGCGGGGTCCTACGAGCAGTACTTC
NA,TRBD1,TRBJ2-1,16,TRBV4-3,CASSRGQGGSYNEQFF,TGCGCCAGCAGCCGGGGACAGGGTGGCTCCTACAATGAGCAGTTCTTC